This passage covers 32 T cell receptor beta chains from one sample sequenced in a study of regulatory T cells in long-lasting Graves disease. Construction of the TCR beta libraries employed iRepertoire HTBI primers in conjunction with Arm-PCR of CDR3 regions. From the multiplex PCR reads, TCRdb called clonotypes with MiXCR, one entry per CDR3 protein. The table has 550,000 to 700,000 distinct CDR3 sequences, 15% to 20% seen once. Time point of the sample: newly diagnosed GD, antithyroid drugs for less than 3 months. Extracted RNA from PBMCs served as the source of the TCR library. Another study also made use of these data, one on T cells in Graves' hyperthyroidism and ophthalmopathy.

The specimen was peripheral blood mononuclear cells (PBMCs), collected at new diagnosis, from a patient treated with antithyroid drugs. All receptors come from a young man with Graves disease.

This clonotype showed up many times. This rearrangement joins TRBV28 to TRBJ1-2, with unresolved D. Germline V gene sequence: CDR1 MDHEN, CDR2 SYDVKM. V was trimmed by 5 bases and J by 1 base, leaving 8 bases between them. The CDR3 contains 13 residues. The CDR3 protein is CASSQDVNYGYTF. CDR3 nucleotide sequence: TGTGCCAGCAGTCAGGACGTTAACTATGGCTACACCTTC.

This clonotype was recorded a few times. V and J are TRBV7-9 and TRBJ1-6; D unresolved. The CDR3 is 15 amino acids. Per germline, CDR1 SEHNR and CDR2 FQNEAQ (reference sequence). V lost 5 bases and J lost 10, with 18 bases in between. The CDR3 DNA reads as TGTGCCAGCAGCCCCGGCGAGGCCGGACCATCACCCCTCCACTTT. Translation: CASSPGEAGPSPLHF.

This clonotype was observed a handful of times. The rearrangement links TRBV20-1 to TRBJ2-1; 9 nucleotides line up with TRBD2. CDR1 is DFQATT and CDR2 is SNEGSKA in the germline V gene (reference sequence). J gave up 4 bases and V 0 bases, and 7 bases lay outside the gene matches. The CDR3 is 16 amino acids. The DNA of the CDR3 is TGCAGTGCTAGAGATGTAACTAGCGGGCTTTACAATGAGCAGTTCTTC. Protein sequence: CSARDVTSGLYNEQFF.

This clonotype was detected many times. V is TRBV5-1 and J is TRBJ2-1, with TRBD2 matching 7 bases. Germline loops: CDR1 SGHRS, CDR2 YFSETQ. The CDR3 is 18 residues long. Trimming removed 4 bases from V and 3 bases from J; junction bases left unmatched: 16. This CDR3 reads CASSGRVWGRAFYNEQFF. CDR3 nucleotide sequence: TGCGCCAGCAGCGGAAGGGTATGGGGGAGGGCCTTCTACAATGAGCAGTTCTTC.

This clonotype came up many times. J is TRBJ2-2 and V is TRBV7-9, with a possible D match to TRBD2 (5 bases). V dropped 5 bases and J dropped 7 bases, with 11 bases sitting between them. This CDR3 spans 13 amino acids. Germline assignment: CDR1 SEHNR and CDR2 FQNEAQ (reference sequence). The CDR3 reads CASSPPRGGELFF. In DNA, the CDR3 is TGTGCCAGCAGCCCCCCACGGGGCGGGGAGCTGTTTTTT.

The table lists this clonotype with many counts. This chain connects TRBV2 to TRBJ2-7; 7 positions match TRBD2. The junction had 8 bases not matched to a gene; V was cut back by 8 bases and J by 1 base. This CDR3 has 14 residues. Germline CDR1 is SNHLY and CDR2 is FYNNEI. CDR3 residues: CASGGRAVSYEQYF. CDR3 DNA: TGTGCCAGCGGAGGGAGGGCCGTATCCTACGAGCAGTACTTC.

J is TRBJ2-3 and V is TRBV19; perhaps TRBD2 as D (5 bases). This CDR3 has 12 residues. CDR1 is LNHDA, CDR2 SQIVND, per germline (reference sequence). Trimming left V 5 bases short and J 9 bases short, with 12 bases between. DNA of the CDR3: TGTGCCAGTAGTTCAGCGGAAGACACGCAGTATTTT. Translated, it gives CASSSAEDTQYF.

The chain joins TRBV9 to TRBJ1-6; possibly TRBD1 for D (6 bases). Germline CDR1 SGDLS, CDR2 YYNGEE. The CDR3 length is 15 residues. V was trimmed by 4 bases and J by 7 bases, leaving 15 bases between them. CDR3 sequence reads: CASSWSGEGNSPLHF. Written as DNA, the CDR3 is TGTGCCAGCAGCTGGTCAGGGGAGGGGAATTCACCCCTCCACTTT. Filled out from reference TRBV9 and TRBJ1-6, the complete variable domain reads DSGVTQTPKHLITATGQRVTLRCSPRSGDLSVYWYQQSLDQGLQFLIQYYNGEERAKGNILERFSAQQFPDLHSELNLSSLELGDSALYFCASSWSGEGNSPLHFGNGTRLTVT.

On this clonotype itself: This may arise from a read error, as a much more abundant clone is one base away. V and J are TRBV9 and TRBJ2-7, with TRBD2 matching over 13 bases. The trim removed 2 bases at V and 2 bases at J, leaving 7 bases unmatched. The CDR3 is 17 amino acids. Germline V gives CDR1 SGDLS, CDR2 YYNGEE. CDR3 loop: CASSVGWTSGSPYEQYF. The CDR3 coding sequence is TGTGCCAGCAGCGTCGGTTGGACTAGCGGGAGCCCCTACGAGCAGTACTTC. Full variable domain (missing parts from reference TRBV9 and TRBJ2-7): DSGVTQTPKHLITATGQRVTLRCSPRSGDLSVYWYQQSLDQGLQFLIQYYNGEERAKGNILERFSAQQFPDLHSELNLSSLELGDSALYFCASSVGWTSGSPYEQYFGPGTRLTVT.

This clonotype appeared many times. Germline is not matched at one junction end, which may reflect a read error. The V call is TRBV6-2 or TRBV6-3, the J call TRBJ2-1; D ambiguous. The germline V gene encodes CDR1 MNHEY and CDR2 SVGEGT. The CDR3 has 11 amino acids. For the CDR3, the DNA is TGTGCCAGCAGTTCCGATGTGCAGGCAATCTTC. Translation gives CASSSDVQAIF.

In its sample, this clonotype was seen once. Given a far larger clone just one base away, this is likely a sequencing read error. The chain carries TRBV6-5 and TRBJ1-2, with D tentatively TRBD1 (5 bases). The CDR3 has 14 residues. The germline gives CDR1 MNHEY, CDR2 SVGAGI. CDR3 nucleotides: TGTGTCAGCAGTTCTCGACAGAGAAACTATGGCTACACCTTC. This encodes CVSSSRQRNYGYTF.

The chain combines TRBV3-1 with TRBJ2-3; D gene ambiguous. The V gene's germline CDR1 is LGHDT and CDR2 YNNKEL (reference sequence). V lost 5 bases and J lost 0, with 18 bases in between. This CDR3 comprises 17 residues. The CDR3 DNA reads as TGTGCCAGCAGCTCCTTTGAGAAAGGCGGAAGCACAGATACGCAGTATTTT. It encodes CASSSFEKGGSTDTQYF.

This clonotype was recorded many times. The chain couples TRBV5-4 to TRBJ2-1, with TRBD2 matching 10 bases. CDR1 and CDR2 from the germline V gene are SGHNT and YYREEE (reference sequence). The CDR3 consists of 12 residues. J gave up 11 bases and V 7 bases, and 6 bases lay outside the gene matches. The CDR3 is CASGGTSEKQFF. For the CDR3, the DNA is TGTGCCAGCGGAGGGACTAGCGAGAAGCAGTTCTTC.

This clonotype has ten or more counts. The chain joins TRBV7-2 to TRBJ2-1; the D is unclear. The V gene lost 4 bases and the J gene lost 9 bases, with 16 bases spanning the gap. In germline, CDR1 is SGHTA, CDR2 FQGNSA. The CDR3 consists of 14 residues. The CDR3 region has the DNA TGTGCCAGCAGCTCTTGGACCCCTATGGGTGAGCAGTTCTTC. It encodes CASSSWTPMGEQFF.

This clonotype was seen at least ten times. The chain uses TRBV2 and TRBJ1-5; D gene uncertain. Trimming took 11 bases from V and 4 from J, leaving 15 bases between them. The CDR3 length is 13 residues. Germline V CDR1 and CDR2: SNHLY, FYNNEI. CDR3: CAGAGNPNQPQHF. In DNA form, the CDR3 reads TGTGCCGGAGCGGGGAATCCAAATCAGCCCCAGCATTTT. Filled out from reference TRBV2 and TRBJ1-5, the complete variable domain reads EPEVTQTPSHQVTQMGQEVILRCVPISNHLYFYWYRQILGQKVEFLVSFYNNEISEKSEIFDDQFSVERPDGSNFTLKIRSTKLEDSAMYFCAGAGNPNQPQHFGDGTRLSIL.

The CDR3 loop reads CASSQYQGATDTQYF. CDR3 nucleotides: TGTGCCAGCAGCCAATATCAGGGAGCCACAGATACGCAGTATTTT. This sequence joins TRBV16 and TRBJ2-3; D assignment may be TRBD1 or TRBD2 (5 bases each). V was clipped by 1 base and J by 2 bases, with 10 bases between them. This CDR3 has 15 amino acids. Germline V gives CDR1 KGHSY, CDR2 FQNENV.

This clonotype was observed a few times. The CDR3 loop is CASSFPGQNSGANVLTF. The CDR3, as DNA: TGTGCCAGCAGCTTCCCGGGACAAAACTCTGGGGCCAACGTCCTGACTTTC. V and J are TRBV5-5 and TRBJ2-6; a weak D match, TRBD1 (6 bases). V was trimmed by 2 bases and J by 0 bases, leaving 12 bases between them. This CDR3 spans 17 amino acids. Per the germline V gene, CDR1 is SGHKS and CDR2 is YYEKEE (reference sequence).

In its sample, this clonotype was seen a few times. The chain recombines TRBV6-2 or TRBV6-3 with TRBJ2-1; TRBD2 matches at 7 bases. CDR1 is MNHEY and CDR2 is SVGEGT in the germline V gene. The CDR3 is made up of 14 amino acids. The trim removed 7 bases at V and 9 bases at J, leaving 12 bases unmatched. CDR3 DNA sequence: TGTGCCAGCAAGGAGCGGGACGGATGGATTGAGCAGTTCTTC. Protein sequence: CASKERDGWIEQFF.

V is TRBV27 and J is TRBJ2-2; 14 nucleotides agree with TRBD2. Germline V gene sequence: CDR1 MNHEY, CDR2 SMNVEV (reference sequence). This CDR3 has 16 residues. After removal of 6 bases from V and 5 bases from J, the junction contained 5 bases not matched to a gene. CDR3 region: CASRGLAGERTGELFF. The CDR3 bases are TGTGCCAGCAGGGGACTAGCGGGAGAGAGGACCGGGGAGCTGTTTTTT.

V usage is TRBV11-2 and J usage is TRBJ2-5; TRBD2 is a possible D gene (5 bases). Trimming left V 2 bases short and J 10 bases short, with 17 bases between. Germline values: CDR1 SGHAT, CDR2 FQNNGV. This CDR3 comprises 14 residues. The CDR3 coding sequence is TGTGCCAGCAGCTTAAGGTGGGAGTTACAGATCCAGTACTTC. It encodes CASSLRWELQIQYF.

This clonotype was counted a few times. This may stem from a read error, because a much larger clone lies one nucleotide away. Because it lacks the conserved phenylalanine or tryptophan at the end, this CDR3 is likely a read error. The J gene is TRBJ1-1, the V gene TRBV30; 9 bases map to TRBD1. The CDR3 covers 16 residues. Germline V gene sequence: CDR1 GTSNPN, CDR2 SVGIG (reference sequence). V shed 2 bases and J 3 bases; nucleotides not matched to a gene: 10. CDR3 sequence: CAWSLWGQGTDTEAFL. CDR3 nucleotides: TGTGCCTGGAGTCTCTGGGGACAGGGCACGGACACTGAAGCTTTCCTT.

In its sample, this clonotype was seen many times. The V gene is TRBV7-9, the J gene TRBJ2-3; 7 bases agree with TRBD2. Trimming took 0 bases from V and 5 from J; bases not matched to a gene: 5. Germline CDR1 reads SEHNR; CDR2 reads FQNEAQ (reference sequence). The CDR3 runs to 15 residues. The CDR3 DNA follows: TGTGCCAGCAGCTTAGCGGCGGGAGATGGAGATACGCAGTATTTT. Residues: CASSLAAGDGDTQYF.

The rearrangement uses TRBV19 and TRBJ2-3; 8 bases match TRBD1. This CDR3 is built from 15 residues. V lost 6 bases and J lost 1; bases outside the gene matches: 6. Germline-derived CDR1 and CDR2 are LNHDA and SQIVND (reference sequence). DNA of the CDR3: TGTGCCAGTAGCCGAGACAGGGGAGGCACAGATACGCAGTATTTT. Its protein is CASSRDRGGTDTQYF.

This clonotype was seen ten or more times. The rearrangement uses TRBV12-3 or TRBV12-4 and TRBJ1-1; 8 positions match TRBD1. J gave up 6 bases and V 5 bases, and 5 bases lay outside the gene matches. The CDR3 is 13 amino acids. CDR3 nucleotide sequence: TGTGCCAGCAGTCAGACAGGGGTCTCTGAAGCTTTCTTT. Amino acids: CASSQTGVSEAFF.

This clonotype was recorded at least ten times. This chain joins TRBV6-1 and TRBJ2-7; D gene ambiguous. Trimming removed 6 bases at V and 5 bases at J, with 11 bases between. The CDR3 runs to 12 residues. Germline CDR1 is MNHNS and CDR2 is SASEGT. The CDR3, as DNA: TGTGCCAGCAGCGGAAGGGCCCACGAGCAGTACTTC. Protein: CASSGRAHEQYF.

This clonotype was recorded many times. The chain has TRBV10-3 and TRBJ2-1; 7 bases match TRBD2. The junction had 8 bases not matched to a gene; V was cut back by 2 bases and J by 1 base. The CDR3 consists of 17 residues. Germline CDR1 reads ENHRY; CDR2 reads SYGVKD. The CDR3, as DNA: TGTGCCATCAGTGAGAGCTCGGGCGGGAGTTCCTACAATGAGCAGTTCTTC. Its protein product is CAISESSGGSSYNEQFF.

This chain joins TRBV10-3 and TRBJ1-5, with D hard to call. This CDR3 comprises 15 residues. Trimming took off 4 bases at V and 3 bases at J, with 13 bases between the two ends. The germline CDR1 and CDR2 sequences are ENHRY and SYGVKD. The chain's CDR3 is CAISGTAVPNQPQHF. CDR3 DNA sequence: TGTGCCATCAGTGGCACAGCCGTACCCAATCAGCCCCAGCATTTT.

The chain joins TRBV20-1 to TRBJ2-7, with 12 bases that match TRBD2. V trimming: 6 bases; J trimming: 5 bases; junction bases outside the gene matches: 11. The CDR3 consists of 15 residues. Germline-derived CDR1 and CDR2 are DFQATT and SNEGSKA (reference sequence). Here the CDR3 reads CSATTSGGQGDEQYF. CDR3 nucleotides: TGCAGTGCCACGACTAGCGGGGGCCAGGGCGACGAGCAGTACTTC.

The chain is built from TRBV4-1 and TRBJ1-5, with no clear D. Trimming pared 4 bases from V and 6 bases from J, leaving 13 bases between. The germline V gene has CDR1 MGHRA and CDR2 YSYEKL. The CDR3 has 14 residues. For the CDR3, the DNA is TGCGCCAGCAGCCCCGGACTCGTCAGTCAGCCCCAGCATTTT. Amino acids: CASSPGLVSQPQHF.

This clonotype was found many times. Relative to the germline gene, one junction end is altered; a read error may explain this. CDR3 in amino acids: CASSVLGLDLRF. DNA of the CDR3: TGTGCCAGCAGTGTTTTAGGACTAGATTTACGCTTC. V usage is TRBV6-2 or TRBV6-3 and J usage is TRBJ2-1; 7 nucleotides line up with TRBD2. The germline CDR1 and CDR2 sequences are MNHEY and SVGEGT. CDR3 length: 12 residues.

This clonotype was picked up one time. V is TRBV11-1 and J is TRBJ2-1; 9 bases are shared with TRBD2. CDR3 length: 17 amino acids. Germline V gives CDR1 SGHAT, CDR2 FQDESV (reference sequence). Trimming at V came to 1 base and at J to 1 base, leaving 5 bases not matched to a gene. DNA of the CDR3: TGTGCCAGCAGCTTAGGAGGACTAGCGCTTTCCTACAATGAGCAGTTCTTC. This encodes CASSLGGLALSYNEQFF.

CDR3 loop: CASSLIPSTGAGTIYF. CDR3 nucleotide sequence: TGTGCCAGCAGCTTAATACCGTCTACAGGTGCGGGCACCATATATTTT. V gene TRBV7-2 combines with J gene TRBJ1-3, with TRBD1 as a possible D gene (5 bases). CDR3 length: 16 residues. Germline CDR1 reads SGHTA; CDR2 reads FQGNSA. The V end lost 2 bases, the J end lost 9 bases, and 20 bases lay between the germline ends.